This TCR beta chain appears in the sequencing data of a study of cytomegalovirus exposure and HLA in healthy donors. Study-wide findings and caveats: Under in vitro conditions, three CMV-associated chains were confirmed as specific for CMV antigens. The TCR clusters that emerged in the first cohort tended, a later analysis found, to co-occur in the approximately 110 validation repertoires.

Between the trimmed V and J ends, which lost 5 bases and 8 bases, there was a span of 10 bases. CDR3 length: 12 residues. Germline-derived CDR1 and CDR2 are MDHEN and SYDVKM. Data came from immunoSEQ multiplex PCR; TCRdb stores just in-frame clones and leaves some out. The sample consists of over 250,000 clones, just over 85% of them appearing once. This clone was counted only a few times. What it binds is unknown. Source material: PBMCs. The origin of this receptor is a woman aged 18-29 years in good health and CMV-seronegative. The V call is TRBV28, the J call TRBJ1-5; unclear D gene. The CDR3: CASSQYSEPQHF. The CDR3 bases are TGTGCCAGCAGTCAGTATTCTGAGCCCCAGCATTTT.